This T cell receptor (beta chain) stems from a study of T cells in Graves' hyperthyroidism and ophthalmopathy. Study-level points and caveats: Most expanded thyroid clonotypes above 0.001 also appeared in blood.

This clonotype has ten or more counts. Antigen unknown. Germline CDR1 GTSNPN, CDR2 SVGIG (reference sequence). V was cut by 3 bases and J by 0 bases, with 10 bases left in between. This CDR3 spans 14 amino acids. The TCR beta CDR3 regions underwent amplification using RNA transcripts as the source. TCR CDR3 underwent first-round RT-PCR with the HTBI primer set. Using its own MiXCR run on the multiplex PCR reads, TCRdb lists one record per CDR3 protein. The sample lists 300,000 to 450,000 distinct CDR3 sequences, 11% to 15% occurring once. The chain couples TRBV30 to TRBJ2-3, with a weak D call TRBD2 (6 bases). Source material: blood. The receptor comes from a woman aged 55-70 years with Graves' hyperthyroidism. The CDR3 loop reads CAWRRSGSTDTQYF. CDR3 bases: TGTGCCTGGAGGCGAAGCGGGAGCACAGATACGCAGTATTTT.